This passage covers 29 T cell receptor beta chains from one sample sequenced in a study of T cells in women clearing cervical HPV infection. Clones were read by immunoSEQ multiplex PCR, and TCRdb kept only the in-frame ones, dropping some. The table for this sample gives around 33,000 clones. The sequenced material came from blood buffy coat. Receptors were obtained from a woman aged 18 to 69 with a cervical HPV16 infection that either progressed to CIN3+ or cleared (not recorded which).

Comment on this clone: The read terminates 3 residues ahead of where the CDR3 ends, so the germline J gene completes it. The rearrangement uses TRBV7-3 and TRBJ2-2; D gene uncertain. Trimming shortened V by 5 bases and J by 4 bases, and 23 bases separated the two germline ends. This CDR3 is 18 amino acids long. Germline values: CDR1 SGHTA, CDR2 FQGTGA. The sequenced CDR3 bases are TGTGCCAGCAGCCCCTCCCCGGGTGGCGGCGTGGGCACCGGGGAG. This encodes CASSPSPGGGVGTGE. The CDR3, in full, reads CASSPSPGGGVGTGELFF.

Remarks on this clone: The read ends 3 residues shy of where the CDR3 ends; the end is completed using the germline J gene. The gene calls are TRBV6-1 and TRBJ2-7, with a possible D match to TRBD1 (5 bases). The CDR3 has 15 residues. Trimming stripped 4 bases from V and 2 bases from J, with 15 bases between. Looked up from germline, CDR1 is MNHNS and CDR2 is SASEGT. CDR3 sequence: CASSAPGRAAYEQYF. The CDR3 DNA, read in part, is TGTGCCAGCAGTGCACCGGGCAGGGCGGCCTACGAG.

CDR3 bases read: TGCGCCAGCAGCCAAGATGAGGCTAGCGGGGCCTCAGGGACC. It is translated as CASSQDEASGASGT. The whole CDR3 region reads CASSQDEASGASGTQYF. This chain uses TRBV4-1 with TRBJ2-5; 9 bases line up with TRBD2. The CDR3 end is not reached by the read, which stops 3 residues before it; the germline J gene fills it in. This CDR3 is built from 17 residues. Germline lookup yields CDR1 MGHRA and CDR2 YSYEKL. V was clipped by 0 bases and J by 7 bases; unmatched bases: 12.

A note on this clone: Read coverage stops 3 residues before the CDR3 terminus; the germline J gene supplies the remainder. The chain employs TRBV7-9 and TRBJ1-1; a weak D match, TRBD1 (6 bases). The germline V gene encodes CDR1 SEHNR and CDR2 FQNEAQ (reference sequence). The CDR3 is made up of 15 amino acids. Trimming removed 1 base at V and 1 base at J, with 10 bases between. CDR3 DNA (partial): TGTGCCAGCAGCTTAGTAGGGACACAGAACACTGAA. It is translated as CASSLVGTQNTE. The CDR3 reads in full as CASSLVGTQNTEAFF.

Remarks on this clone: Read sequence stops 3 residues before the CDR3 end, and the germline J gene provides the missing end. This chain connects TRBV7-9 to TRBJ1-2; D unresolved. The CDR3 contains 13 residues. Trimming removed 1 base from V and 2 bases from J, with 5 bases in between. Germline CDR1 reads SEHNR; CDR2 reads FQNEAQ (reference sequence). The CDR3 here is CASSLEGNYGYTF. CDR3 bases read: TGTGCCAGCAGCTTAGAAGGGAACTATGGC.

As concerns this clone: The CDR3 end falls 3 residues outside the read, so it is completed with the germline J gene. The chain links TRBV13 to TRBJ1-1; possible D gene TRBD1, 5 bases. Trimming took 11 bases from V and 7 from J, leaving 26 bases between them. CDR3 length equals 15 residues. CDR1 PRHDT and CDR2 FYEKMQ come from the germline V gene (reference sequence). CDR3 protein: CASRLNRGEANEAFF. CDR3 DNA, as far as it was read: TGTGCCTCACGGCTTAATCGGGGGGAAGCGAATGAA.

Comment on this clone: The DNA ends 3 residues before the CDR3 does, and the rest of the CDR3 is filled in from the germline J gene. The chain employs TRBV11-3 and TRBJ2-7; D is ambiguous. V was shortened by 1 base and J by 6 bases, with 7 bases between the two germline ends. The CDR3 consists of 12 residues. Germline V gene data show CDR1 as SGHNT and CDR2 as YENEEA. The DNA read from the CDR3 is TGTGCCAGCAGCTTAGGGCCGGGCGAG. It is translated as CASSLGPGE. The whole CDR3 is CASSLGPGEQYF.

About this clone: The CDR3 is cut off 3 residues early in the read; its end comes from the germline J gene. The chain uses TRBV19 and TRBJ2-7; D perhaps matches TRBD1 (6 bases). This CDR3 is 13 amino acids long. Trimming stripped 6 bases from V and 3 bases from J, with 12 bases between. Germline CDR1 reads LNHDA; CDR2 reads SQIVND (reference sequence). Partial CDR3 DNA: TGTGCCAGTAGAGAGACAGGCAGCTACGAG. This sequence encodes CASRETGSYE. The whole CDR3 region reads CASRETGSYEQYF.

Remarks on this clone: The read ends 3 residues early relative to the CDR3; the germline J gene fills the gap. The chain joins TRBV5-1 to TRBJ2-1, with TRBD2 matching over 10 bases. Per the germline V gene, CDR1 is SGHRS and CDR2 is YFSETQ. Trimming at V came to 2 bases and at J to 8 bases, leaving 7 bases not matched to a gene. This CDR3 region has 15 residues. The CDR3 DNA, read in part, is TGCGCCAGCAGCTTATCAGCGGGGGGGGCATATGAG. As protein: CASSLSAGGAYE. The entire CDR3 sequence reads CASSLSAGGAYEQFF.

Remarks on this clone: The missing CDR3 end, 3 residues past where the read stops, is filled in from the germline J gene. The chain has TRBV7-2 and TRBJ2-1; no clear D gene. This CDR3 has 13 amino acids. V lost 0 bases and J 7 bases, leaving 7 bases between the germline ends. Germline V gene sequence: CDR1 SGHTA, CDR2 FQGNSA. The DNA read from the CDR3 is TGTGCCAGCAGCTTAGCAGGGTGGAATGAG. Its protein is CASSLAGWNE. The complete CDR3 sequence is CASSLAGWNEQFF.

CDR3 amino acids: CAISESAGEETQYF. The sequenced part of the CDR3 DNA is TGTGCCATCAGTGAGTCAGCAGGGGAAGAGACC. The rearrangement uses TRBV10-3 and TRBJ2-5; a possible D gene is TRBD1 (6 bases). The read is 3 residues too short to cover the CDR3 end, so that end is filled in from the germline J gene. V lost 0 bases and J 3 bases, leaving 8 bases between the germline ends. Germline lookup yields CDR1 ENHRY and CDR2 SYGVKD. The CDR3 spans 14 residues.

As concerns this clone: The CDR3 is cut off 3 residues early in the read; its end comes from the germline J gene. The gene calls are TRBV20-1 and TRBJ1-6, with 9 bases matching TRBD1. V lost 5 bases and J lost 6; bases outside the gene matches: 5. The germline gives CDR1 DFQATT, CDR2 SNEGSKA (reference sequence). This CDR3 contains 14 residues. CDR3 DNA (partial): TGCAGTGCTCCGCGGACAGGGGCTAATTCACCC. The encoded protein is CSAPRTGANSP. The whole CDR3 protein is CSAPRTGANSPLHF.

This clone is medium-sized by frequency. From the germline J gene comes the end of the CDR3, since the read stops 3 residues before it. The chain employs TRBV28 and TRBJ2-2; TRBD2 is a possible D gene (6 bases). V was trimmed by 6 bases and J by 2 bases, leaving 13 bases between them. The V gene's germline CDR1 is MDHEN and CDR2 SYDVKM. The CDR3 spans 15 residues. The CDR3 loop reads CASSPGLLNTGELFF. The sequenced CDR3 bases are TGTGCCAGCAGCCCCGGACTACTTAACACCGGGGAG.

On this clone: The read ends 3 residues early relative to the CDR3; the germline J gene fills the gap. J is TRBJ1-2 and V is TRBV29-1; a possible D gene is TRBD1 (6 bases). This CDR3 contains 14 residues. CDR1 SQVTM and CDR2 ANQGSEA come from the germline V gene. Trimming removed 4 bases at V and 3 bases at J, with 15 bases between. The sequenced part of the CDR3 DNA is TGCAGCGTTGTGGCGGGGGCGTCGGACTATGGC. Protein: CSVVAGASDYG. The CDR3, in full, reads CSVVAGASDYGYTF.

As concerns this clone: From the germline J gene comes the end of the CDR3, since the read stops 3 residues before it. J is TRBJ2-6 and V is TRBV19; the D gene is possibly TRBD1 (6 bases). This CDR3 spans 16 amino acids. Trimming removed 3 bases from V and 0 bases from J, with 9 bases in between. The germline V gene has CDR1 LNHDA and CDR2 SQIVND (reference sequence). The CDR3 here is CASSIRQASGANVLTF. The sequenced CDR3 bases are TGTGCCAGTAGTATTAGACAGGCCTCTGGGGCCAACGTC.

To note about this clone: The read ends 3 residues before the CDR3 terminus; that terminus is restored from the germline J gene. The rearrangement uses TRBV20-1 and TRBJ2-7; weak D call: TRBD1 (5 bases). Germline V lookup: CDR1 DFQATT, CDR2 SNEGSKA (reference sequence). V was cut by 3 bases and J by 6 bases, with 15 bases left in between. The CDR3 contains 13 residues. The CDR3 reads CSARRTWIGEQYF. The covered CDR3 bases are TGCAGTGCTAGGCGGACATGGATCGGCGAG.

In the case of this clone: The read terminates 3 residues ahead of where the CDR3 ends, so the germline J gene completes it. The chain uses TRBV5-1 and TRBJ1-2; D possibly corresponds to TRBD1 (6 bases). V lost 2 bases and J lost 2, with 10 bases in between. The CDR3 extends over 14 amino acids. Germline-derived CDR1 and CDR2 are SGHRS and YFSETQ. The CDR3 is CASSFVQGNYGYTF. Incomplete CDR3 DNA: TGCGCCAGCAGCTTTGTGCAGGGGAACTATGGC.

Of note for this clone: From the germline J gene comes the end of the CDR3, since the read stops 3 residues before it. The chain carries TRBV7-2 and TRBJ1-5; D unresolved. Trimming removed 2 bases from V and 3 bases from J, with 11 bases in between. CDR3 length: 15 amino acids. Per germline, CDR1 SGHTA and CDR2 FQGNSA. CDR3 DNA, as far as it was read: TGTGCCAGCAGCTTACAGGCCCTTTCCAATCAGCCC. Encoded protein: CASSLQALSNQP. The complete CDR3 reads CASSLQALSNQPQHF.

As for this clone: The read falls 3 residues short of the CDR3 end, and the missing part is taken from the germline J gene. The V and J genes are TRBV29-1 and TRBJ2-1; D possibly corresponds to TRBD2 (6 bases). The CDR3 consists of 13 residues. Germline V gene data show CDR1 as SQVTM and CDR2 as ANQGSEA. V was pared by 7 bases and J by 4 bases, with 14 bases between. This chain's CDR3 is CSDHSGTYNEQFF. The CDR3 bases that were read are TGCAGCGACCATAGCGGTACATACAATGAG.

Turning to this clone: Sequencing ends 3 residues short of the CDR3 end; the germline J gene provides the rest. The rearrangement uses TRBV11-1 and TRBJ2-5, with 7 bases identical to TRBD1. CDR1 is SGHAT, CDR2 FQDESV, per germline (reference sequence). Losses at the gene ends were 1 base for V and 2 bases for J; bases not matched to a gene: 4. The CDR3 covers 15 residues. Here the CDR3 reads CASSLDRGWQETQYF. The CDR3 DNA, read in part, is TGTGCCAGCAGCTTAGACAGGGGTTGGCAAGAGACC.

As regards this clone: The missing CDR3 end, 3 residues past where the read stops, is filled in from the germline J gene. The chain employs TRBV7-8 and TRBJ2-7, with 7 bases identical to TRBD2. Germline CDR1 SGHVS, CDR2 FQNEAQ. The J segment lost 4 bases and the V segment lost 4 bases, leaving 1 base of the junction unmatched. CDR3 size: 12 residues. The CDR3 here is CASSWGGYEQYF. The CDR3 bases that were read are TGTGCCAGCAGCTGGGGGGGGTACGAG. Based on the CDR3 plus reference TRBV7-8 and TRBJ2-7, the full variable domain is GAGVSQSPRYKVAKRGQDVALRCDPISGHVSLFWYQQALGQGPEFLTYFQNEAQLDKSGLPSDRFFAERPEGSVSTLKIQRTQQEDSAVYLCASSWGGYEQYFGPGTRLTVT.

About this clone: The CDR3 end falls 3 residues outside the read, so it is completed with the germline J gene. The rearrangement joins TRBV20-1 to TRBJ2-7, with a tentative D call TRBD1 (6 bases). Trimming left V 3 bases short and J 5 bases short, with 8 bases between. The CDR3 consists of 11 residues. Germline V gene lookup returns CDR1 DFQATT and CDR2 SNEGSKA (reference sequence). The DNA read from the CDR3 is TGCAGTGCTAGTGGGGGCCACGAG. Protein: CSASGGHE. Given in full, the CDR3 is CSASGGHEQYF.

About this clone itself: The read falls 3 residues short of the CDR3 end, and the missing part is taken from the germline J gene. This chain uses TRBV5-4 with TRBJ2-7; a possible D gene is TRBD1 (6 bases). This CDR3 has 15 residues. Germline V lookup: CDR1 SGHNT, CDR2 YYREEE (reference sequence). Trimming removed 4 bases at V and 0 bases at J, with 14 bases between. Incomplete CDR3 DNA: TGTGCCAGCAGCCCCGGGACACTTAACTCCTACGAG. Protein: CASSPGTLNSYE. The whole CDR3 reads CASSPGTLNSYEQYF.

With regard to this clone: Read data end 3 residues before the CDR3 end; the end is taken from the germline J gene. The chain carries TRBV5-1 and TRBJ2-3; possibly TRBD1 for D (6 bases). Looked up from germline, CDR1 is SGHRS and CDR2 is YFSETQ. CDR3 length: 15 residues. Trimming removed 0 bases from V and 2 bases from J, with 10 bases in between. This CDR3 is CASSLGGQATDTQYF. The DNA read from the CDR3 is TGCGCCAGCAGCTTGGGGGGGCAGGCCACAGATACG.

As concerns this clone: The DNA ends 3 residues before the CDR3 does, and the rest of the CDR3 is filled in from the germline J gene. The chain uses TRBV19 and TRBJ2-3, with D possibly being TRBD1 (6 bases). The CDR3 contains 15 residues. The V gene lost 5 bases and the J gene lost 2 bases, with 14 bases spanning the gap. From germline, CDR1 is LNHDA and CDR2 SQIVND (reference sequence). CDR3 residues: CASSANRVHTDTQYF. The DNA read from the CDR3 is TGTGCCAGTAGTGCAAACAGGGTCCACACAGATACG.

Of note for this clone: The CDR3 extends 3 residues past the end of the read, so its final part is completed from the germline J gene. The rearrangement joins TRBV2 to TRBJ2-3, with TRBD2 matching 7 bases. The V and J ends lost 4 bases and 4 bases, in that order; junction bases with no gene match: 5. Germline V lookup: CDR1 SNHLY, CDR2 FYNNEI. The length of the CDR3 is 14 residues. CDR3 bases read: TGTGCCAGCAGTGGGAGGACTAGGCCAGATACG. Protein product: CASSGRTRPDT. The entire CDR3 is CASSGRTRPDTQYF.

With regard to this clone: The read ends 3 residues early relative to the CDR3; the germline J gene fills the gap. This chain links TRBV19 with TRBJ1-2; D may be TRBD1 (6 bases). This CDR3 has 13 amino acids. The germline V gene has CDR1 LNHDA and CDR2 SQIVND (reference sequence). This CDR3 reads CASSLRGVHIYTF. The sequenced part of the CDR3 DNA is TGTGCCAGTAGCCTCAGGGGTGTTCACATC.

Comments on this clone: The read stops 3 residues short of the end of the CDR3; the missing end is completed from the germline J gene. The gene calls are TRBV12-3 or TRBV12-4 and TRBJ2-2; TRBD1 is a possible D gene (5 bases). The CDR3 sequence is 15 residues long. This chain's CDR3 is CASSESDIPNEKLFF. The sequenced CDR3 bases are TGTGCCAGCAGTGAGTCGGACATACCTAATGAAAAG.

A note on this clone: The read falls 3 residues short of the CDR3 end, and the missing part is taken from the germline J gene. The rearrangement joins TRBV20-1 to TRBJ2-1; possibly TRBD1 or TRBD2 for D (5 bases each). CDR1 is DFQATT and CDR2 is SNEGSKA in the germline V gene (reference sequence). V lost 5 bases and J 7 bases, leaving 18 bases between the germline ends. This CDR3 has 14 residues. This chain's CDR3 is CSAGIAREGNEQFF. The CDR3 bases that were read are TGCAGTGCTGGGATAGCTCGCGAGGGGAATGAG.